The 26 T cell receptor beta chains below were found in one sample sequenced in a study of cytomegalovirus exposure and HLA in healthy donors. PCR was performed using 60 Vbeta and 13 Jbeta primers. Sequenced by immunoSEQ multiplex PCR; TCRdb stores in-frame clones only, minus some. The table has 150,000 to 200,000 clones, around three quarters seen once. The sequenced material came from PBMCs. The receptors were sampled from a woman aged 40 to 50 in good health and CMV-seronegative.

The rearrangement links TRBV7-6 to TRBJ1-5, with TRBD1 as a possible D gene (5 bases). There are 13 residues in the CDR3. The germline CDR1 and CDR2 sequences are SGHVS and FNYEAQ. V lost 1 base, J lost 7 bases, and 8 bases lay in between. The CDR3 nucleotides are TGTGCCAGCAGCTTAGGTTGGGGCCAGCCCCAGCATTTT. It specifies CASSLGWGQPQHF.

V gene TRBV27 combines with J gene TRBJ1-1; 10 positions agree with TRBD1. The germline V gene encodes CDR1 MNHEY and CDR2 SMNVEV (reference sequence). The CDR3 consists of 18 residues. V dropped 5 bases and J dropped 2; count of bases not matched to a gene: 14. This CDR3 is CASSPLRQGAALNTEAFF. The CDR3 DNA reads as TGTGCCAGCAGTCCGCTTAGACAGGGGGCGGCTCTAAACACTGAAGCTTTCTTT.

This rearrangement joins TRBV15 to TRBJ2-3; 10 bases are a match to TRBD2. CDR1 LNHNV and CDR2 YYDKDF come from the germline V gene (reference sequence). The CDR3 is 18 amino acids. J gave up 4 bases and V 0 bases, and 10 bases lay outside the gene matches. The CDR3 DNA sequence: TGTGCCACCAGCAGAGATCTAGCGGGGGCGAGGGGCGCAGATACGCAGTATTTT. Amino acid sequence: CATSRDLAGARGADTQYF.

V gene TRBV5-1 combines with J gene TRBJ2-1; possible D gene TRBD2, 6 bases. This CDR3 has 18 amino acids. V lost 5 bases to trimming and J lost 5 bases, with 26 bases between them. Germline CDR1 and CDR2: SGHRS and YFSETQ. DNA for the CDR3: TGCGCCAGCAGTTCTACGGGGGTCCGACAGATGATTAACAATGAGCAGTTCTTC. Its protein product is CASSSTGVRQMINNEQFF.

The chain links TRBV14 to TRBJ2-7, with a tentative D call TRBD2 (5 bases). Germline V gene sequence: CDR1 SGHDN, CDR2 FVKESK. Trimming left V 3 bases short and J 4 bases short, with 16 bases between. The CDR3 is 15 residues long. In nucleotides, the CDR3 is TGTGCCAGCAGCCAGTCCGGGATAGCACGTTACGAGCAGTACTTC. It encodes CASSQSGIARYEQYF. Drawing the rest from reference TRBV14 and TRBJ2-7, the complete variable domain is EAGVTQFPSHSVIEKGQTVTLRCDPISGHDNLYWYRRVMGKEIKFLLHFVKESKQDESGMPNNRFLAERTGGTYSTLKVQPAELEDSGVYFCASSQSGIARYEQYFGPGTRLTVT.

This sequence joins TRBV28 and TRBJ2-7, with 7 bases aligning to TRBD1. V was clipped by 3 bases and J by 4 bases; unmatched bases: 3. The CDR3 totals 13 residues. Per germline, CDR1 MDHEN and CDR2 SYDVKM. CDR3 nucleotide sequence: TGTGCCAGCAGTTTCCTGGGACAGTACGAGCAGTACTTC. Translating it yields CASSFLGQYEQYF.

The genes are TRBV7-9 and TRBJ2-1, with 8 bases aligning to TRBD2. The CDR3 has 15 residues. The ends lost 4 bases at V and 13 bases at J; junction bases unmatched: 15. CDR1 SEHNR and CDR2 FQNEAQ come from the germline V gene (reference sequence). The CDR3 region has the DNA TGTGCCAGCAGCTCGGGACTAGGTGAGAAGCCCCGCCAGTTCTTC. This codes for CASSSGLGEKPRQFF.

This sequence joins TRBV4-2 and TRBJ2-1, with D uncertain. The CDR3 has 14 residues. CDR1 and CDR2 (germline): LGHNA, YNFKEQ. The germline V and J ends were trimmed by 4 bases and 3 bases, with 10 bases remaining between them. The DNA of the CDR3 is TGTGCCAGCAGCCTCCGACTGAACTACAATGAGCAGTTCTTC. Translation: CASSLRLNYNEQFF.

This chain links TRBV27 with TRBJ2-1; 9 bases fit TRBD2. Germline lookup yields CDR1 MNHEY and CDR2 SMNVEV (reference sequence). This CDR3 region has 16 residues. V dropped 7 bases and J dropped 1; count of bases not matched to a gene: 8. CDR3 region: CASTFIAGVSYNEQFF. As DNA, the CDR3 is TGTGCCAGCACATTCATAGCGGGAGTATCCTACAATGAGCAGTTCTTC.

The genes are TRBV21-1 and TRBJ2-7; the tabulated D call, TRBD1, remains unverified against the DNA. TRBV21-1 is annotated as a pseudogene. CDR3 size: 16 residues. The chain's CDR3 is CASSKGNGQGGYEQYF. The CDR3 DNA follows: TGTGCCAGCAGCAAAGGGAATGGACAGGGCGGCTACGAGCAGTACTTC.

The chain uses TRBV27 and TRBJ2-2; 9 bases map to TRBD1. The CDR3 loop spans 15 amino acids. V was clipped by 3 bases and J by 7 bases; unmatched bases: 6. Looked up from germline, CDR1 is MNHEY and CDR2 is SMNVEV (reference sequence). The CDR3 reads CASSFGTGRDGELFF. The CDR3 DNA is TGTGCCAGCAGTTTCGGGACAGGGCGGGACGGGGAGCTGTTTTTT.

This clone was seen a single time. The gene calls are TRBV7-2 and TRBJ2-7, with D possibly TRBD1 on 5 matching bases. V gave up 1 base and J gave up 4 bases, with 14 bases separating them. CDR1 and CDR2 from the germline V gene are SGHTA and FQGNSA. CDR3 size: 15 residues. The CDR3 sequence: CASSLERGRKYEQYF. The CDR3 nucleotides read TGTGCCAGCAGCTTAGAAAGGGGCAGGAAGTACGAGCAGTACTTC.

This clone was found once. The V and J genes are TRBV18 and TRBJ2-1, with 13 bases lining up with TRBD2. CDR1 KGHSH and CDR2 LQKENI come from the germline V gene. The length of the CDR3 is 14 residues. Trimming cost V 6 bases and J 10 bases; bases outside gene matches: 6. The CDR3 bases are TGTGCCAGCTCCCAAGGACTAGCGGGAGTGGAGCAGTTCTTC. Residues: CASSQGLAGVEQFF.

The V gene is TRBV9, the J gene TRBJ2-7; no reliable D call. The CDR3 totals 14 residues. Trimming stripped 0 bases from V and 5 bases from J, with 12 bases between. Germline CDR1 reads SGDLS; CDR2 reads YYNGEE. The CDR3 DNA reads as TGTGCCAGCAGCGTAGGATTGGGCAAGAACGAGCAGTACTTC. This translates into CASSVGLGKNEQYF.

CDR3 loop: CSVPPGGEAFF. In DNA, the CDR3 is TGCAGCGTGCCACCCGGGGGGGAAGCTTTCTTT. This sequence joins TRBV29-1 and TRBJ1-1; TRBD1 might be the D (5 bases). The CDR3 has 11 amino acids. Germline values: CDR1 SQVTM, CDR2 ANQGSEA. V was shortened by 6 bases and J by 8 bases, with 13 bases between the two germline ends.

This chain uses TRBV5-1 with TRBJ2-3; D may be TRBD1 (6 bases). CDR3 length: 17 residues. Trimming cost V 0 bases and J 4 bases, with 18 bases left between them. Germline V gene lookup returns CDR1 SGHRS and CDR2 YFSETQ. As DNA, the CDR3 is TGCGCCAGCAGCTTGGCTGGGGGCGTGATTGGGGCAGATACGCAGTATTTT. It translates to CASSLAGGVIGADTQYF.

The sample holds a few counts of this clone. The chain uses TRBV6-5 and TRBJ2-2, with a weak D call TRBD2 (5 bases). Germline lookup yields CDR1 MNHEY and CDR2 SVGAGI. CDR3 size: 12 residues. V was cut by 3 bases and J by 8 bases, with 7 bases left in between. CDR3 loop: CASSYGGGELFF. CDR3 nucleotide sequence: TGTGCCAGCAGTTATGGAGGAGGGGAGCTGTTTTTT.

This chain joins TRBV5-6 and TRBJ2-5; a possible D gene is TRBD2 (6 bases). CDR3 length equals 16 residues. Germline V gives CDR1 SGHDT, CDR2 YYEEEE. With 7 bases removed from V and 4 bases from J, the gap between germline ends came to 23 bases. CDR3 nucleotide sequence: TGTGCCAGCGTCGTGACGGGAGTAGGGTCTCGAGAGACCCAGTACTTC. Protein sequence: CASVVTGVGSRETQYF. The variable domain in full, completed from reference TRBV5-6 and TRBJ2-5, reads DAGVTQSPTHLIKTRGQQVTLRCSPKSGHDTVSWYQQALGQGPQFIFQYYEEEERQRGNFPDRFSGHQFPNYSSELNVNALLLGDSALYLCASVVTGVGSRETQYFGPGTRLLVL.

The table lists this clone with a count of one. The chain recombines TRBV28 with TRBJ1-2; D is perhaps TRBD1 (6 bases). The CDR3 extends over 14 amino acids. CDR1 and CDR2 from the germline V gene are MDHEN and SYDVKM. Deletions cut 8 bases from V and 4 bases from J, with 17 bases between. The CDR3 DNA reads as TGTGCCAGCGGTCGTGAGGGGGACGTCTATGGCTACACCTTC. Translating it yields CASGREGDVYGYTF.

A remark on this clone: An end of the junction does not agree with germline; a read error may underlie this. The genes are TRBV7-9 and TRBJ2-7; 11 bases align to TRBD2. Germline CDR1 is SEHNR and CDR2 is FQNEAQ (reference sequence). This CDR3 comprises 16 residues. CDR3 coding DNA: TGTTCCAGCAGCGCCACTAGCGGGGGCCCTATTTACGAGCAGTACTTC. It is translated as CSSSATSGGPIYEQYF.

The genes are TRBV12-5 and TRBJ2-5; 8 bases are a match to TRBD1. V gave up 4 bases and J gave up 2 bases; unmatched junction bases: 9. CDR1 and CDR2 (germline): LGHNT, FRNRAP. This CDR3 is built from 16 residues. CDR3 DNA: TGTGCTAGTGGTTACCTCCGGACAGGGCCTCAAGAGACCCAGTACTTC. Its protein product is CASGYLRTGPQETQYF.

A single count supports this clone. This sequence joins TRBV4-2 and TRBJ2-2, with 8 bases aligning to TRBD2. Trimming took 3 bases from V and 6 from J; bases not matched to a gene: 15. The CDR3 covers 18 residues. CDR1 and CDR2 (germline): LGHNA, YNFKEQ. The CDR3 DNA follows: TGTGCCAGCAGCCATGGTCGGGGGGGGCCTCGGGCCCCCGGGGAGCTGTTTTTT. This translates into CASSHGRGGPRAPGELFF.

V usage is TRBV28 and J usage is TRBJ1-2; D gene unclear. This CDR3 spans 13 amino acids. The germline CDR1 and CDR2 sequences are MDHEN and SYDVKM. The V and J ends lost 3 bases and 7 bases respectively, with 12 bases between them. CDR3 loop: CASSLGREGGYTF. Here the CDR3 DNA reads TGTGCCAGCAGTTTGGGCAGAGAAGGTGGCTACACCTTC.

This CDR3 reads CARRFNRGWPNTEAFF. The CDR3 DNA follows: TGTGCCAGAAGATTTAACAGGGGATGGCCTAACACTGAAGCTTTCTTT. The rearrangement uses TRBV5-3 and TRBJ1-1; 7 bases are shared with TRBD1. TRBV5-3 is an ORF, and what it does is uncertain. The CDR3 has 16 amino acids. V lost 5 bases to trimming and J lost 2 bases; unmatched junction nucleotides: 12.

The chain combines TRBV11-2 with TRBJ2-5, with TRBD2 identical over 10 bases. V lost 5 bases and J lost 1; bases outside the gene matches: 13. The CDR3 loop spans 18 amino acids. Germline V gene lookup returns CDR1 SGHAT and CDR2 FQNNGV. As DNA, the CDR3 is TGTGCCAGCAGCCTGGGGACTAGCGCTACACGTACCCAAGAGACCCAGTACTTC. Residues: CASSLGTSATRTQETQYF. The full variable domain, with the rest looked up from reference TRBV11-2 and TRBJ2-5, is EAGVAQSPRYKIIEKRQSVAFWCNPISGHATLYWYQQILGQGPKLLIQFQNNGVVDDSQLPKDRFSAERLKGVDSTLKIQPAKLEDSAVYLCASSLGTSATRTQETQYFGPGTRLLVL.

The rearrangement uses TRBV6-5 and TRBJ1-2, with 9 bases identical to TRBD1. The CDR3 extends over 14 amino acids. V was clipped by 2 bases and J by 4 bases; unmatched bases: 2. CDR1 MNHEY and CDR2 SVGAGI come from the germline V gene. CDR3 region: CASSYTGGTYGYTF. The CDR3 coding sequence is TGTGCCAGCAGTTACACAGGGGGCACCTATGGCTACACCTTC.